This T cell receptor beta chain emerged from a study of blood T cell repertoires in COVID-19. Under the authors' procedure: Cell counts per sample came from amplifying reference gene primers. TCRdb keeps only in-frame clones here, not all; method: immunoSEQ multiplex PCR. The D gene and trimming were derived from the DNA, and the V and J assignments and clone size from that table. Of about 390,000 clones listed, about 86% are singletons. The age range of participants was about 18 to 100 years, with residence in about 25 US areas. Clinical history as reported by participants underpinned cohort assignment. Germline V gene lookup returns CDR1 SGHDT and CDR2 YYEEEE. The junction had 4 bases not matched to a gene; V was cut back by 7 bases and J by 1 base. The CDR3 loop spans 14 amino acids.

The V gene is TRBV5-6, the J gene TRBJ2-1; 8 bases fit TRBD1. The source material was PBMCs or T cells enriched from blood (not recorded which). This sequence was found in a woman in her fifties or sixties who had recovered from COVID-19. DNA for the CDR3: TGTGCCAGCGGTAGACAGGGGTCCTACAATGAGCAGTTCTTC. It specifies CASGRQGSYNEQFF.